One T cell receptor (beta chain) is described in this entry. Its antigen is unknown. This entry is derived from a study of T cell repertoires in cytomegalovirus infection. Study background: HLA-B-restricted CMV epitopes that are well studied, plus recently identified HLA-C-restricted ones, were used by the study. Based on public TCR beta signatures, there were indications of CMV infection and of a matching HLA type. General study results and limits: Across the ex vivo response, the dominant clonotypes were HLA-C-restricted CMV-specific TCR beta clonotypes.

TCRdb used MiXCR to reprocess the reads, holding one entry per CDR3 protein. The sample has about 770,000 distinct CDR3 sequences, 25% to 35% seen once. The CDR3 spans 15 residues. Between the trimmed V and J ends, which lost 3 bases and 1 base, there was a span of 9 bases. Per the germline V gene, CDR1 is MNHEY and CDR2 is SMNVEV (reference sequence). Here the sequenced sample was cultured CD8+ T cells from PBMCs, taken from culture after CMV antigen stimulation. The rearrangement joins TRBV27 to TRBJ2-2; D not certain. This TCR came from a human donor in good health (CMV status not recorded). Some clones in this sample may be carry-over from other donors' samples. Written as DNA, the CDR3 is TGTGCCAGCAGTTTTTTTGCGAAGAACACCGGGGAGCTGTTTTTT. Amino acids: CASSFFAKNTGELFF.